This T cell receptor beta chain was identified in a study of blood T cell repertoires in COVID-19. Study at large: The study drew acute and convalescent COVID-19 samples from the United States, Italy and Spain. In each case, the material was cDNA or gDNA derived from T cells, B-cell-depleted T cells, or PBMCs.

The CDR3 extends over 15 amino acids. Germline V gene data show CDR1 as MNHEY and CDR2 as SVGAGI. Unmatched junction bases numbered 1, after V lost 4 bases and J lost 2 bases. Here immunoSEQ multiplex PCR was the method, and the copy in TCRdb shows in-frame clones only, minus some. The sample gives under 250,000 clones, 83% of which show up once; 2% to 3% is in the top ten. The chain recombines TRBV6-5 with TRBJ2-6; TRBD1 matches 8 bases. This clonotype was sampled from a woman between 40 and 50 years old with active or convalescent COVID-19. The sequencing sample was made of peripheral blood. CDR3 region: CASSSQGAGANVLTF. DNA for the CDR3: TGTGCCAGCAGTTCACAGGGGGCTGGGGCCAACGTCCTGACTTTC.